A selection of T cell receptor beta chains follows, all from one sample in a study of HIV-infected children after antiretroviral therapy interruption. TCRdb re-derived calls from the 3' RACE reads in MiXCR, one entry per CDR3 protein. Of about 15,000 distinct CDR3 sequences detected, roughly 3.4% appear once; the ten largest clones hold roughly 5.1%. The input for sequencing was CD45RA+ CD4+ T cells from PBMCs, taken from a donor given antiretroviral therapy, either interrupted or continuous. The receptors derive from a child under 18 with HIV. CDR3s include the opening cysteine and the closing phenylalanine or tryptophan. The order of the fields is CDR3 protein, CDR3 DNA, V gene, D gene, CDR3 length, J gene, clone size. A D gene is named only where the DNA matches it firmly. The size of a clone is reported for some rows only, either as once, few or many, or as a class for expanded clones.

CDR3aa: CASSYSRPGAEQYF
CDR3nt: TGTGCCAGCAGTTACTCAAGACCAGGGGCAGAGCAGTACTTC
v_gene: TRBV27
d_gene: NA
len: 14
j_gene: TRBJ2-7
abundance: many

CDR3aa: CSARDSGPEDTGELFF
CDR3nt: TGCAGTGCTAGAGATTCGGGACCAGAAGACACCGGGGAGCTGTTTTTT
v_gene: TRBV20-1
d_gene: NA
len: 16
j_gene: TRBJ2-2
abundance: many

CDR3aa: CASSPEMNTEAFF
CDR3nt: TGTGCCAGCTCACCTGAAATGAACACTGAAGCTTTCTTT
v_gene: TRBV18
d_gene: NA
len: 13
j_gene: TRBJ1-1
abundance: many

CDR3aa: CASSLRGSYTEAFF
CDR3nt: TGTGCCAGTAGCCTCCGCGGCAGTTACACTGAAGCTTTCTTT
v_gene: TRBV6-6
d_gene: NA
len: 14
j_gene: TRBJ1-1
abundance: NA

CDR3aa: CSATQDPGPQPQHF
CDR3nt: TGCAGTGCTACACAGGACCCTGGCCCTCAGCCCCAGCATTTT
v_gene: TRBV20-1
d_gene: NA
len: 14
j_gene: TRBJ1-5
abundance: large

CDR3aa: CASSSGSSGNTIYF
CDR3nt: TGCGCCAGCAGCTCCGGTAGCTCTGGAAACACCATATATTTT
v_gene: TRBV5-1
d_gene: NA
len: 14
j_gene: TRBJ1-3
abundance: many

CDR3aa: CASSYSGNNEQFF
CDR3nt: TGTGCCAGCAGTTACTCGGGTAACAATGAGCAGTTCTTC
v_gene: TRBV6-6
d_gene: NA
len: 13
j_gene: TRBJ2-1
abundance: NA

CDR3aa: CSARDLNGRSYEQYF
CDR3nt: TGCAGTGCTAGAGATCTCAACGGGAGGTCCTACGAGCAGTACTTC
v_gene: TRBV20-1
d_gene: TRBD2
len: 15
j_gene: TRBJ2-7
abundance: many

CDR3aa: CSPTRMNTEAFF
CDR3nt: TGCAGCCCGACCCGCATGAACACTGAAGCTTTCTTT
v_gene: TRBV29-1
d_gene: NA
len: 12
j_gene: TRBJ1-1
abundance: many

CDR3aa: CASSSFPDTQYF
CDR3nt: TGTGCCAGCAGCTCCTTCCCAGATACGCAGTATTTT
v_gene: TRBV5-4
d_gene: NA
len: 12
j_gene: TRBJ2-3
abundance: many

CDR3aa: CSVEGLAGGPVDEQFF
CDR3nt: TGCAGCGTTGAAGGTCTAGCGGGAGGGCCGGTGGATGAGCAGTTCTTC
v_gene: TRBV29-1
d_gene: TRBD2
len: 16
j_gene: TRBJ2-1
abundance: many

CDR3aa: CASSVGRGSTDTQYF
CDR3nt: TGTGCCAGCAGCGTAGGGCGGGGCTCCACAGATACGCAGTATTTT
v_gene: TRBV9
d_gene: NA
len: 15
j_gene: TRBJ2-3
abundance: many

CDR3aa: CASSPTGRNTEAFF
CDR3nt: TGTGCCAGCAGTCCGACAGGTCGAAACACTGAAGCTTTCTTT
v_gene: TRBV3-1
d_gene: NA
len: 14
j_gene: TRBJ1-1
abundance: many

CDR3aa: CASRGGLGTEAFF
CDR3nt: TGTGCCAGCAGAGGGGGCCTGGGCACTGAAGCTTTCTTT
v_gene: TRBV28
d_gene: TRBD1
len: 13
j_gene: TRBJ1-1
abundance: many

CDR3aa: CASRQRAGTETNGYTF
CDR3nt: TGTGCCAGCAGGCAGAGAGCCGGGACAGAGACGAATGGCTACACCTTC
v_gene: TRBV3-1
d_gene: TRBD1
len: 16
j_gene: TRBJ1-2
abundance: many

CDR3aa: CASSLAGLAGATGELFF
CDR3nt: TGTGCCAGCAGCTTAGCCGGACTAGCGGGAGCAACCGGGGAGCTGTTTTTT
v_gene: TRBV7-2
d_gene: TRBD2
len: 17
j_gene: TRBJ2-2
abundance: medium-sized

CDR3aa: CSARGRNSPLHF
CDR3nt: TGCAGTGCTAGAGGGAGAAATTCACCCCTCCACTTT
v_gene: TRBV20-1
d_gene: NA
len: 12
j_gene: TRBJ1-6
abundance: medium-sized

CDR3aa: CASERGAQETQYF
CDR3nt: TGTGCCAGCGAGCGGGGGGCTCAAGAGACCCAGTACTTC
v_gene: TRBV11-2
d_gene: TRBD2
len: 13
j_gene: TRBJ2-5
abundance: many

CDR3aa: CASSSFDPNTGELFF
CDR3nt: TGTGCCAGCAGTTCCTTCGATCCAAACACCGGGGAGCTGTTTTTT
v_gene: TRBV2
d_gene: NA
len: 15
j_gene: TRBJ2-2
abundance: many

CDR3aa: CASSLVREKPQHF
CDR3nt: TGTGCCAGCAGTTTAGTAAGGGAGAAGCCCCAGCATTTT
v_gene: TRBV12-3/TRBV12-4
d_gene: NA
len: 13
j_gene: TRBJ1-5
abundance: many

CDR3aa: CAWSPYRGPNSDYTF
CDR3nt: TGTGCCTGGAGTCCGTACAGGGGCCCAAACTCCGACTACACCTTC
v_gene: TRBV30
d_gene: TRBD1
len: 15
j_gene: TRBJ1-2
abundance: many

CDR3aa: CASRAGRGGYTF
CDR3nt: TGTGCCAGCAGGGCGGGCAGAGGAGGCTACACCTTC
v_gene: TRBV27
d_gene: NA
len: 12
j_gene: TRBJ1-2
abundance: NA

CDR3aa: CASSEFPSGTQETQYF
CDR3nt: TGTGCCAGCAGTGAATTTCCTAGCGGAACACAAGAGACCCAGTACTTC
v_gene: TRBV25-1
d_gene: TRBD2
len: 16
j_gene: TRBJ2-5
abundance: NA

CDR3aa: CASSAQGLANTGELFF
CDR3nt: TGTGCCAGCAGCGCACAGGGACTAGCGAATACCGGGGAGCTGTTTTTT
v_gene: TRBV7-2
d_gene: TRBD2
len: 16
j_gene: TRBJ2-2
abundance: medium-sized

CDR3aa: CASSQGRGRTNQPQHF
CDR3nt: TGCGCCAGCAGCCAGGGGAGGGGGAGAACAAATCAGCCCCAGCATTTT
v_gene: TRBV4-1
d_gene: NA
len: 16
j_gene: TRBJ1-5
abundance: NA

CDR3aa: CASSLGHYNSPLYF
CDR3nt: TGTGCAAGCAGCTTAGGACACTATAATTCGCCCCTCTACTTT
v_gene: TRBV12-3/TRBV12-4
d_gene: NA
len: 14
j_gene: TRBJ1-6
abundance: many

CDR3aa: CASSQDPGGFNYGYTF
CDR3nt: TGTGCCAGCAGCCAAGACCCAGGGGGCTTTAACTATGGCTACACCTTC
v_gene: TRBV3-1
d_gene: TRBD1
len: 16
j_gene: TRBJ1-2
abundance: medium-sized

CDR3aa: CAISESVQPQHF
CDR3nt: TGTGCCATCAGTGAGTCGGTGCAGCCCCAGCATTTT
v_gene: TRBV10-3
d_gene: NA
len: 12
j_gene: TRBJ1-5
abundance: few

CDR3aa: CASSLTGTSSGANVLTF
CDR3nt: TGCGCCAGCAGCTTGACAGGGACCAGCTCTGGGGCCAACGTCCTGACTTTC
v_gene: TRBV5-1
d_gene: NA
len: 17
j_gene: TRBJ2-6
abundance: many

CDR3aa: CASSPLGYGYTF
CDR3nt: TGTGCCAGCAGTCCCCTAGGCTATGGCTACACCTTC
v_gene: TRBV28
d_gene: NA
len: 12
j_gene: TRBJ1-2
abundance: many

CDR3aa: CASSMSSTVSGNTIYF
CDR3nt: TGTGCCAGTAGTATGTCTTCGACAGTCTCTGGAAACACCATATATTTT
v_gene: TRBV19
d_gene: NA
len: 16
j_gene: TRBJ1-3
abundance: medium-sized

CDR3aa: CASGERQGAAETLYF
CDR3nt: TGTGCCAGCGGTGAGAGACAGGGGGCGGCAGAAACGCTGTATTTT
v_gene: TRBV6-6
d_gene: TRBD1
len: 15
j_gene: TRBJ2-3
abundance: few

CDR3aa: CASSSREVTYNEQFF
CDR3nt: TGTGCCAGCAGTTCCCGGGAAGTAACCTACAATGAGCAGTTCTTC
v_gene: TRBV6-5
d_gene: NA
len: 15
j_gene: TRBJ2-1
abundance: many

CDR3aa: CASSLELRLAGISSYNEQFF
CDR3nt: TGTGCCAGCAGCTTAGAGCTGAGACTAGCGGGGATTAGCTCCTACAATGAGCAGTTCTTC
v_gene: TRBV7-9
d_gene: TRBD2
len: 20
j_gene: TRBJ2-1
abundance: many

CDR3aa: CASSTDGADTQYF
CDR3nt: TGTGCCAGCAGTACTGACGGCGCGGATACGCAGTATTTT
v_gene: TRBV5-5
d_gene: NA
len: 13
j_gene: TRBJ2-3
abundance: few

CDR3aa: CASSPGTEETQYF
CDR3nt: TGCGCCAGCAGCCCTGGGACAGAAGAGACCCAGTACTTC
v_gene: TRBV5-1
d_gene: TRBD1
len: 13
j_gene: TRBJ2-5
abundance: many